This paragraph covers one T cell receptor beta chain sequence. What it binds is not known. A read error is possible here, since a much larger clone lies one base away. This sample includes further DNA sequences coding for the same CDR3. Per germline, CDR1 MNHNS and CDR2 SASEGT. The CDR3 is made up of 15 amino acids. This record comes from a study of shared clonotypes between healthy human individuals. Whole-study results and caveats: Enrolling few donors narrowed the genetic and exposure-history diversity that was represented.

TCRdb's table, derived via immunoSEQ multiplex PCR, lists solely in-frame clones and lacks some. The repertoire has about 460,000 clones, roughly four fifths of them found once; the top ten carry approximately 12%. The TCR comes from a woman aged 40-49 years in good health. Some clones in this sample may be carry-over from other donors' samples. Sequences were obtained from PBMCs. V and J are TRBV6-1 and TRBJ2-3; TRBD2 aligns across 8 bases. Here the CDR3 reads CASSEAAIAGNTQYF. As DNA, the CDR3 is TGTGCCAGCAGCGAAGCGGCGATAGCGGGAAATACGCAGTATTTT.